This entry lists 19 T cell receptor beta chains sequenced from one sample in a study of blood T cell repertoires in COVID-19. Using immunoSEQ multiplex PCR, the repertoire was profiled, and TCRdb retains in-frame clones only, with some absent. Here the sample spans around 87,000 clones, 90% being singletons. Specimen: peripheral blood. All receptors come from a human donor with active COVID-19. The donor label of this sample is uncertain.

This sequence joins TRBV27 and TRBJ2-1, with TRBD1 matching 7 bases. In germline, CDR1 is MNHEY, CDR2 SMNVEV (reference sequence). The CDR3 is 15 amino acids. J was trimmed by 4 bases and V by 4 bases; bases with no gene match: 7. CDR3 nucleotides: TGTGCCAGCAGTTCAAACAGGGGCTTATACAATGAGCAGTTCTTC. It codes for CASSSNRGLYNEQFF.

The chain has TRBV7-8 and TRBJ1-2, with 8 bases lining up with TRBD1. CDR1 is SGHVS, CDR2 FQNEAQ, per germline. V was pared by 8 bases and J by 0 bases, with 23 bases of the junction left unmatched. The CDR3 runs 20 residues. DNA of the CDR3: TGTGCCAGCCGGACCCTAGGCGGGCCCGCGGACAGGGAAGCTAACTATGGCTACACCTTC. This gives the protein CASRTLGGPADREANYGYTF.

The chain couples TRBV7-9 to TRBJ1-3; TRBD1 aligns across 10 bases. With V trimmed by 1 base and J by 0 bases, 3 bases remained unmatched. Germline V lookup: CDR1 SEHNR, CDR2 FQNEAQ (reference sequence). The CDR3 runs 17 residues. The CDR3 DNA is TGTGCCAGCAGCTTAGGGACAGGGGGAAGCTCTGGAAACACCATATATTTT. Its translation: CASSLGTGGSSGNTIYF.

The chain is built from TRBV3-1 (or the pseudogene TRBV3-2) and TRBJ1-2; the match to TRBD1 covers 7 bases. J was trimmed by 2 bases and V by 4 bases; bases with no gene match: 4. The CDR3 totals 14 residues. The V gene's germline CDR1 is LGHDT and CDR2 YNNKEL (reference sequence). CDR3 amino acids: CASSPMGQNYGYTF. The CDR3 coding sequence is TGTGCCAGCAGCCCCATGGGACAGAACTATGGCTACACCTTC.

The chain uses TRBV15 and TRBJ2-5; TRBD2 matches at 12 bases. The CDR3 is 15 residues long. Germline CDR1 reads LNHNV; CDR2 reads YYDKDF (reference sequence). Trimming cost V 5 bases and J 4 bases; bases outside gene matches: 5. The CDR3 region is CATSALAGGGETQYF. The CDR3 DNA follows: TGTGCCACCAGCGCACTAGCGGGGGGAGGAGAGACCCAGTACTTC.

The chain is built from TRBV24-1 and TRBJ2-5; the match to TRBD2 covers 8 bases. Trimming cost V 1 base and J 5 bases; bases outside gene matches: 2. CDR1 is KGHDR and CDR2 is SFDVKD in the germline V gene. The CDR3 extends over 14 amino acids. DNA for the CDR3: TGTGCCACCAGTGATTTAACTAGCGGCGAGACCCAGTACTTC. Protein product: CATSDLTSGETQYF.

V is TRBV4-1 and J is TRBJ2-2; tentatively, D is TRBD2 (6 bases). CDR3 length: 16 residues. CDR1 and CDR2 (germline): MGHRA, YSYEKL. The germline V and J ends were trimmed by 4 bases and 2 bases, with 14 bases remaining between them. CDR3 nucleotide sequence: TGCGCCAGCAGCCCGCATCGGGGGATAAACACCGGGGAGCTGTTTTTT. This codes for CASSPHRGINTGELFF.

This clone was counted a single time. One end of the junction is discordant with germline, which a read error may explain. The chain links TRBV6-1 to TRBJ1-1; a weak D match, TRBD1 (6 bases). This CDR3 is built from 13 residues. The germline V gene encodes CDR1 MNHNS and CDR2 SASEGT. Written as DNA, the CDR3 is TGTGCCAGCAGGGAAGGGGGAGACACTGAAGCTTTCTTT. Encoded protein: CASREGGDTEAFF.

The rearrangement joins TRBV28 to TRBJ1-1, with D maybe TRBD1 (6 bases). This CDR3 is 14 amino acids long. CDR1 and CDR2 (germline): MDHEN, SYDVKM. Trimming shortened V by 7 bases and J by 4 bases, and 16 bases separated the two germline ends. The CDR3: CASNPRGASTEAFF. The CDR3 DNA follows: TGTGCCAGCAACCCGCGGGGGGCGAGCACTGAAGCTTTCTTT.

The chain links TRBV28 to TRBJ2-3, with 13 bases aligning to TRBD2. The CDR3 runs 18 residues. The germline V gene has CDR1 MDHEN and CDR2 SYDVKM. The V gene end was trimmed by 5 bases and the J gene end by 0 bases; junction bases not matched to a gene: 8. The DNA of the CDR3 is TGTGCCAGCAGTCCGTGGACTAGCGGGGGAGCTAGCACAGATACGCAGTATTTT. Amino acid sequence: CASSPWTSGGASTDTQYF.

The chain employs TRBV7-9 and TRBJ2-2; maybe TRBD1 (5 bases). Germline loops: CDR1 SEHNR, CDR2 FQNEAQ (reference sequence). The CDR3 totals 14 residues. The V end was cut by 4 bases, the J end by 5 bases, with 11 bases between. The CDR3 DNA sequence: TGTGCCAGCAGCTCCAGCACAGGTACCGGGGAGCTGTTTTTT. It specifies CASSSSTGTGELFF.

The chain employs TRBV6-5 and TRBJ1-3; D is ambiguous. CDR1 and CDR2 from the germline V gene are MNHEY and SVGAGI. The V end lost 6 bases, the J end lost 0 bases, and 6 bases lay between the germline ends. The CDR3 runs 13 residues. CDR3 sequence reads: CASRPSSGNTIYF. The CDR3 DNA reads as TGTGCCAGCAGACCCAGCTCTGGAAACACCATATATTTT.

The CDR3 DNA follows: TGTGCCAGCAGCCAAGAGCCAGGGCTGAGGGCAGGGGTTCAGCCCCAGCATTTT. It specifies CASSQEPGLRAGVQPQHF. The chain joins TRBV14 to TRBJ1-5; TRBD1 might be the D (6 bases). V lost 0 bases and J lost 6, with 21 bases in between. Germline CDR1 and CDR2: SGHDN and FVKESK. This CDR3 is built from 18 residues.

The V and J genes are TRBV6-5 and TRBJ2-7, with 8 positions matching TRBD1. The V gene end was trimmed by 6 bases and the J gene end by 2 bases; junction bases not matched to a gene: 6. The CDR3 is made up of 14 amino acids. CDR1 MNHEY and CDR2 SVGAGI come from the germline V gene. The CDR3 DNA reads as TGTGCCAGCAGGAACGGACAGGGAACCTACGAGCAGTACTTC. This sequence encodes CASRNGQGTYEQYF.

CDR3 in DNA: TGTGCCAGCAGGACAGGGGGGGGAGAGACCCAGTACTTC. Translating it yields CASRTGGGETQYF. The gene calls are TRBV6-6 and TRBJ2-5, with 9 bases aligning to TRBD1. With V trimmed by 6 bases and J by 4 bases, 3 bases remained unmatched. The CDR3 runs 13 residues. Germline CDR1 reads MNHNY; CDR2 reads SVGAGI (reference sequence).

This CDR3 reads CASSVGQGVNTEAFF. For the CDR3, the DNA is TGTGCCAGCAGCGTAGGACAGGGCGTGAACACTGAAGCTTTCTTT. This rearrangement joins TRBV9 to TRBJ1-1, with 7 nucleotides matching TRBD1. CDR1 and CDR2 (germline): SGDLS, YYNGEE. The CDR3 is 15 residues long. V gave up 0 bases and J gave up 0 bases; unmatched junction bases: 2.

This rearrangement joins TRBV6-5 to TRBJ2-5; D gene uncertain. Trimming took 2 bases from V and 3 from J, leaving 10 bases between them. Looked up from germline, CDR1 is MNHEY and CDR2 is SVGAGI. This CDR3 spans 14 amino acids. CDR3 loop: CASSYGSLEETQYF. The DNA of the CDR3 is TGTGCCAGCAGTTACGGCAGTCTTGAAGAGACCCAGTACTTC.

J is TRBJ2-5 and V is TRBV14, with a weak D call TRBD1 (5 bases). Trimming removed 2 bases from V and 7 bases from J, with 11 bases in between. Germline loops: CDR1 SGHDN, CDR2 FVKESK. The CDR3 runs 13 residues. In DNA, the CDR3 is TGTGCCAGCAGCCAACAGGCTAGGGGGACCCAGTACTTC. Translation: CASSQQARGTQYF.

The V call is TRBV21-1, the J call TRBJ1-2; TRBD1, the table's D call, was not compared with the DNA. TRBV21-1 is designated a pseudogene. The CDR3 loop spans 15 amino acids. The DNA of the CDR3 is TGTGCCAGCAGCAGACCGGGACAGGTGGGCTATGGCTACACCTTC. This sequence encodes CASSRPGQVGYGYTF.